Below are 29 T cell receptor beta chains sequenced from a single sample in a study of metastatic and nonmetastatic thyroid tumors. TCRdb redid the clone calls on the PCR reads using MiXCR. This table holds over 25,000 clones, 7.4% found once. Among the patients, none had received any treatment before thyroid surgery. Sequencing was performed on blood. All receptors come from a female donor with papillary thyroid cancer or a benign thyroid nodule (not recorded which). Some clones in this sample may be carry-over from other donors' samples.

This clone was counted ten times or more. J is TRBJ1-2 and V is TRBV5-4; 8 bases map to TRBD1. CDR3 length: 13 residues. The J segment lost 5 bases and the V segment lost 0 bases, leaving 0 bases of the junction unmatched. From germline, CDR1 is SGHNT and CDR2 YYREEE (reference sequence). The chain's CDR3 is CASSLDRGYGYTF. The CDR3 nucleotides are TGTGCCAGCAGCTTGGACAGGGGGTATGGCTACACCTTC.

This clone was seen many times. The genes are TRBV5-4 and TRBJ1-1; D might be TRBD1 (6 bases). CDR1 SGHNT and CDR2 YYREEE come from the germline V gene (reference sequence). The CDR3 extends over 12 amino acids. Trimming shortened V by 1 base and J by 7 bases, and 8 bases separated the two germline ends. CDR3 coding DNA: TGTGCCAGCAGCTTGAACAGGGTTGAAGCTTTCTTT. This translates into CASSLNRVEAFF.

This clone was seen many times. This sequence joins TRBV28 and TRBJ2-2; a weak D match, TRBD2 (5 bases). The CDR3 length is 13 residues. The germline V gene has CDR1 MDHEN and CDR2 SYDVKM. The ends were cut back, 6 bases at V and 2 bases at J, with 7 bases in the middle. As DNA, the CDR3 is TGTGCCAGCAGGGACTCAAACACCGGGGAGCTGTTTTTT. It yields the protein CASRDSNTGELFF.

On this clone itself: A much larger clone differs by one base, so this may be a read error. The chain links TRBV6-2 or TRBV6-3 to TRBJ2-3; TRBD1 is a possible D gene (5 bases). The length of the CDR3 is 17 residues. With 6 bases removed from V and 4 bases from J, the gap between germline ends came to 23 bases. From germline, CDR1 is MNHEY and CDR2 SVGEGT. The DNA of the CDR3 is TGTGCCAGCAGCCCGACAGACATGGTGTTTTCCCCAGATACGCAGTATTTT. Amino acids: CASSPTDMVFSPDTQYF.

This clone was seen at least ten times. The chain combines TRBV12-3 or TRBV12-4 with TRBJ1-6, with D hard to call. There are 14 residues in the CDR3. Deletions cut 6 bases from V and 5 bases from J, with 11 bases between. The CDR3 nucleotides read TGTGCCAGCAGCCCCCGATTCGATAATTCACCCCTCCACTTT. As protein: CASSPRFDNSPLHF.

This clone was detected ten times or more. This chain uses TRBV6-5 with TRBJ2-6; TRBD2 matches at 9 bases. The CDR3 spans 20 residues. The germline V gene has CDR1 MNHEY and CDR2 SVGAGI. V gave up 6 bases and J gave up 0 bases; unmatched junction bases: 15. The CDR3 here is CASRTVGGLAGTSGANVLTF. The DNA for the CDR3 is TGTGCCAGCAGAACAGTGGGAGGGCTAGCGGGAACCTCTGGGGCCAACGTCCTGACTTTC.

This clone was seen at least ten times. This rearrangement joins TRBV6-1 to TRBJ1-4; a weak D match, TRBD1 (5 bases). The CDR3 has 15 residues. CDR1 and CDR2 (germline): MNHNS, SASEGT. Trimming took off 5 bases at V and 7 bases at J, with 17 bases between the two ends. CDR3 sequence (DNA): TGTGCCAGCAGTAACGGGGGGAAGGGTAGTGAAAAACTGTTTTTT. Translation: CASSNGGKGSEKLFF.

At least ten counts were recorded for this clone. The chain joins TRBV6-5 to TRBJ2-7, with D perhaps matching TRBD1 or TRBD2 (10 bases each). The V gene lost 5 bases and the J gene lost 3 bases, with 26 bases spanning the gap. This CDR3 spans 18 amino acids. Germline CDR1 and CDR2: MNHEY and SVGAGI. CDR3 in amino acids: CASSRDRGFTSGIYEQYF. The CDR3 bases are TGTGCCAGCAGTCGGGACAGGGGATTCACTAGCGGGATCTACGAGCAGTACTTC.

V and J are TRBV7-2 and TRBJ2-7; D is possibly TRBD1 (6 bases). Germline lookup yields CDR1 SGHTA and CDR2 FQGNSA. The germline V and J ends were trimmed by 5 bases and 4 bases, with 12 bases remaining between them. The CDR3 is 13 residues long. CDR3 bases: TGTGCCAGCAGCAACCGTGACAGGTACGAGCAGTACTTC. It yields the protein CASSNRDRYEQYF.

This clone was recorded many times. The chain recombines TRBV6-1 with TRBJ2-7; TRBD1 matches at 9 bases. The CDR3 covers 15 residues. V was pared by 5 bases and J by 4 bases, with 9 bases of the junction left unmatched. From germline, CDR1 is MNHNS and CDR2 SASEGT. CDR3 DNA sequence: TGTGCCAGCAGTAGCTACGCCGGGACAGGGTACGAGCAGTACTTC. It translates to CASSSYAGTGYEQYF.

This clone was found many times. The chain joins TRBV6-2 or TRBV6-3 to TRBJ1-1; a weak D match, TRBD1 (5 bases). The CDR3 sequence is 18 residues long. V dropped 5 bases and J dropped 0 bases, with 22 bases sitting between them. The germline V gene encodes CDR1 MNHEY and CDR2 SVGEGT. For the CDR3, the DNA is TGTGCCAGCAGTCCGCATTCTCCTATGACAGAGATGAACACTGAAGCTTTCTTT. Translation: CASSPHSPMTEMNTEAFF.

This rearrangement joins TRBV24-1 to TRBJ2-1; TRBD1 matches 8 bases. Germline CDR1 reads KGHDR; CDR2 reads SFDVKD. The CDR3 is 14 amino acids. Losses at the gene ends were 3 bases for V and 7 bases for J; bases not matched to a gene: 4. CDR3 DNA: TGTGCCACCAGTGATGGTCGGACAGGGAATGAGCAGTTCTTC. Translation gives CATSDGRTGNEQFF.

This clone was seen only a few times. A much larger clonotype is one base distant, so this may be a read error. This chain links TRBV29-1 with TRBJ1-4; D ambiguous. The germline V gene has CDR1 SQVTM and CDR2 ANQGSEA. The CDR3 is made up of 12 amino acids. This CDR3 reads CSGGSTNKKLFF. CDR3 bases: TGCAGCGGTGGGTCAACTAATAAAAAACTGTTTTTT.

This clone was counted at least ten times. This chain connects TRBV19 to TRBJ2-2; D possibly corresponds to TRBD1 (6 bases). V lost 7 bases and J 8 bases, leaving 14 bases between the germline ends. The length of the CDR3 is 13 residues. Germline V lookup: CDR1 LNHDA, CDR2 SQIVND (reference sequence). CDR3 nucleotides: TGTGCCAGTAAAATGGGTACAGGGGGGGAGCTGTTTTTT. Residues: CASKMGTGGELFF.

The table lists this clone with many counts. The rearrangement uses TRBV11-2 and TRBJ2-5; D uncertain. Germline CDR1 reads SGHAT; CDR2 reads FQNNGV. The CDR3 is 13 residues long. V was pared by 0 bases and J by 7 bases, with 9 bases between. CDR3 DNA sequence: TGTGCCAGCAGCTTAGATGGGATGGGGACCCAGTACTTC. The encoded protein is CASSLDGMGTQYF.

This clone was detected ten times or more. This chain joins TRBV3-1 and TRBJ2-3; D unresolved. The germline gives CDR1 LGHDT, CDR2 YNNKEL (reference sequence). The CDR3 loop spans 11 amino acids. Deletions cut 8 bases from V and 2 bases from J, with 5 bases between. The CDR3: CASGDTDTQYF. In nucleotides, the CDR3 is TGTGCCAGCGGAGACACAGATACGCAGTATTTT.

Ten or more counts support this clone. This chain joins TRBV12-3 or TRBV12-4 and TRBJ2-7; the D gene is possibly TRBD2 (6 bases). Trimming took 6 bases from V and 0 from J, leaving 9 bases between them. The CDR3 is 13 amino acids. The CDR3 here is CASRGTYSYEQYF. The CDR3 DNA is TGTGCCAGCAGGGGGACTTACTCCTACGAGCAGTACTTC.

This clone has a count of ten or more. V and J are TRBV12-3 or TRBV12-4 and TRBJ1-5; D ambiguous. There are 18 residues in the CDR3. The V end lost 6 bases, the J end lost 0 bases, and 21 bases lay between the germline ends. CDR3 loop: CASSSRVVRELSNQPQHF. The CDR3 DNA follows: TGTGCCAGCAGCTCGCGGGTGGTTAGAGAGCTTAGCAATCAGCCCCAGCATTTT.

At least ten counts were recorded for this clone. The V call is TRBV18, the J call TRBJ2-2; 7 nucleotides match TRBD1. V was clipped by 2 bases and J by 2 bases; unmatched bases: 8. Germline values: CDR1 KGHSH, CDR2 LQKENI. The CDR3 sequence is 17 residues long. The CDR3 bases are TGTGCCAGCTCACCAGCTCCTACAGGGGCAAACACCGGGGAGCTGTTTTTT. This translates into CASSPAPTGANTGELFF.

In its sample, this clone was seen many times. The same CDR3 also results from other DNA sequences found in this sample. This rearrangement joins TRBV12-3 or TRBV12-4 to TRBJ1-5; unclear D gene. The ends were cut back, 4 bases at V and 2 bases at J, with 12 bases in the middle. CDR3 size: 15 residues. The CDR3 DNA reads as TGTGCCAGCAGTTACGGGCCTACGGGCAATCAGCCCCAGCATTTT. Translated: CASSYGPTGNQPQHF.

This clone occurred many times. J is TRBJ2-2 and V is TRBV28; D gene ambiguous. The CDR3 consists of 12 residues. V was trimmed by 5 bases and J by 4 bases, leaving 5 bases between them. CDR1 is MDHEN and CDR2 is SYDVKM in the germline V gene. The CDR3 bases are TGTGCCAGCAGTAAATTCACCGGGGAGCTGTTTTTT. Translating gives CASSKFTGELFF.

This clone occurred many times. The chain is built from TRBV25-1 and TRBJ1-5; perhaps TRBD1 as D (6 bases). Trimming left V 1 base short and J 5 bases short, with 12 bases between. The V gene's germline CDR1 is MGHDK and CDR2 SYGVNS. The CDR3 runs to 15 residues. CDR3 amino acids: CASSELGGPDQPQHF. The DNA for the CDR3 is TGTGCCAGCAGTGAATTAGGGGGGCCGGATCAGCCCCAGCATTTT.

This clone was recorded at least ten times. The V call is TRBV13, the J call TRBJ2-2; 11 nucleotides line up with TRBD1. Germline V gene lookup returns CDR1 PRHDT and CDR2 FYEKMQ (reference sequence). The V gene end was trimmed by 4 bases and the J gene end by 5 bases; junction bases not matched to a gene: 9. This CDR3 has 17 amino acids. The CDR3 region is CASSSSPGQGVTGELFF. CDR3 nucleotides: TGTGCCAGCAGCTCTAGTCCGGGACAGGGGGTTACCGGGGAGCTGTTTTTT.

This clone was seen ten or more times. V usage is TRBV5-1 and J usage is TRBJ2-7; 7 bases align to TRBD1. Germline CDR1 reads SGHRS; CDR2 reads YFSETQ. V shed 4 bases, J shed 0 bases, and the junction held 7 bases outside the gene matches. This CDR3 contains 15 residues. In nucleotides, the CDR3 is TGCGCCAGCAGCCCCGGACAGGCGTACTCCTACGAGCAGTACTTC. Amino acid sequence: CASSPGQAYSYEQYF.

The V gene is TRBV18, the J gene TRBJ1-1; D remains ambiguous. Looked up from germline, CDR1 is KGHSH and CDR2 is LQKENI. Deletions cut 2 bases from V and 0 bases from J, with 10 bases between. The CDR3 totals 15 residues. The CDR3 loop is CASSPFRELNTEAFF. Written as DNA, the CDR3 is TGTGCCAGCTCACCATTTAGGGAACTGAACACTGAAGCTTTCTTT.

This clone was counted many times. The chain recombines TRBV12-3 or TRBV12-4 with TRBJ1-6, with D possibly matching TRBD1 (6 bases). The CDR3 consists of 15 residues. V was clipped by 4 bases and J by 8 bases, with 15 bases between them. CDR3 protein: CASSSRGGAYSPLHF. The CDR3, as DNA: TGTGCCAGCAGTTCCCGAGGGGGGGCTTATTCACCCCTCCACTTT.

This clone came up many times. The chain recombines TRBV7-9 with TRBJ1-1; the D gene is possibly TRBD1 (5 bases). The CDR3 length is 15 residues. Trimming stripped 1 base from V and 4 bases from J, with 13 bases between. Germline V gene lookup returns CDR1 SEHNR and CDR2 FQNEAQ (reference sequence). CDR3 bases: TGTGCCAGCAGCTTAGGGGCAGGGTGGTTCACTGAAGCTTTCTTT. Translated, it gives CASSLGAGWFTEAFF.

Many counts were recorded for this clone. The chain links TRBV12-3 or TRBV12-4 to TRBJ2-7; 9 positions match TRBD1. V trimming: 6 bases; J trimming: 3 bases; junction bases outside the gene matches: 12. The CDR3 is 16 amino acids. The CDR3 here is CASSKLQGASVYEQYF. In DNA form, the CDR3 reads TGTGCCAGCAGCAAGTTACAGGGGGCATCCGTCTACGAGCAGTACTTC.

This clone has a count of ten or more. V is TRBV18 and J is TRBJ1-6; D perhaps matches TRBD1 (5 bases). The CDR3 totals 15 residues. The ends were cut back, 0 bases at V and 6 bases at J, with 9 bases in the middle. Germline V lookup: CDR1 KGHSH, CDR2 LQKENI. The CDR3 coding sequence is TGTGCCAGCTCACCACCGGTGACAGCTAATTCACCCCTCCACTTT. Protein: CASSPPVTANSPLHF. Together with reference TRBV18 and TRBJ1-6, the CDR3 gives the full variable domain: NAGVMQNPRHLVRRRGQEARLRCSPMKGHSHVYWYRQLPEEGLKFMVYLQKENIIDESGMPKERFSAEFPKEGPSILRIQQVVRGDSAAYFCASSPPVTANSPLHFGNGTRLTVT.